This entry lists 22 T cell receptor beta chains sequenced from one sample in a study of T-cell memory formation after mild COVID-19. Using its own MiXCR run on the 5' RACE reads, TCRdb lists one record per CDR3 protein. The sample lists 350,000 or so distinct CDR3 sequences, roughly 19% occurring once. The specimen sequenced was PBMCs or a T cell subset sorted from them (not recorded which). These receptors came from a man aged 18 to 29 who had mild COVID-19 (a few samples of this study predate the infection). Cell type and time point are not known.

This clonotype has just a few counts. This chain joins TRBV2 and TRBJ2-3, with D possibly TRBD2 on 6 matching bases. The V gene lost 8 bases and the J gene lost 5 bases, with 14 bases spanning the gap. CDR3 length: 13 residues. Germline V gene lookup returns CDR1 SNHLY and CDR2 FYNNEI. The CDR3 region is CASARREEDTQYF. The CDR3 nucleotides are TGTGCCAGCGCGCGGAGGGAGGAAGATACGCAGTATTTT. The whole variable domain, remainder taken from reference TRBV2 and TRBJ2-3, is EPEVTQTPSHQVTQMGQEVILRCVPISNHLYFYWYRQILGQKVEFLVSFYNNEISEKSEIFDDQFSVERPDGSNFTLKIRSTKLEDSAMYFCASARREEDTQYFGPGTRLTVL.

This clonotype was seen more than once but under ten times. This chain connects TRBV12-3 or TRBV12-4 to TRBJ2-1; D may be TRBD2 (7 bases). Trimming cost V 2 bases and J 0 bases, with 20 bases left between them. This CDR3 contains 19 residues. The CDR3 sequence: CASSLRGGIAVSSYNEQFF. In DNA, the CDR3 is TGTGCCAGCAGTTTAAGGGGGGGGATAGCTGTGAGCTCCTACAATGAGCAGTTCTTC.

The chain links TRBV5-1 to TRBJ1-6, with D possibly being TRBD1 (5 bases). This CDR3 region has 14 residues. Germline CDR1 SGHRS, CDR2 YFSETQ. V was trimmed by 0 bases and J by 6 bases, leaving 7 bases between them. CDR3 sequence: CASSLEGANSPLHF. The CDR3 DNA is TGCGCCAGCAGCTTGGAAGGGGCTAATTCACCCCTCCACTTT.

The sample holds a few counts of this clonotype. This chain joins TRBV6-5 and TRBJ1-5; 9 positions match TRBD1. In germline, CDR1 is MNHEY, CDR2 SVGAGI. The CDR3 contains 15 residues. The ends lost 6 bases at V and 7 bases at J; junction bases unmatched: 10. The CDR3 sequence is CASSETGTGKQPQHF. In DNA form, the CDR3 reads TGTGCCAGCAGCGAGACCGGGACAGGGAAGCAGCCCCAGCATTTT.

This clonotype was counted a few times. The rearrangement links TRBV20-1 to TRBJ2-3; TRBD2 might be the D (7 bases). Per the germline V gene, CDR1 is DFQATT and CDR2 is SNEGSKA (reference sequence). V was clipped by 0 bases and J by 2 bases, with 15 bases between them. This CDR3 comprises 16 residues. The CDR3 region has the DNA TGCAGTGCTAGAGAGCCCTCGGGGGGCTACACAGATACGCAGTATTTT. Its protein product is CSAREPSGGYTDTQYF.

This clonotype was seen ten or more times. The chain carries TRBV5-1 and TRBJ2-3, with 9 bases fitting TRBD2. The CDR3 has 16 amino acids. V trimming: 0 bases; J trimming: 3 bases; junction bases outside the gene matches: 5. Germline V gene lookup returns CDR1 SGHRS and CDR2 YFSETQ. CDR3 sequence (DNA): TGCGCCAGCAGCTTGGATCCGGGACTAGCAACAGATACGCAGTATTTT. Translating it yields CASSLDPGLATDTQYF.

The chain couples TRBV6-1 to TRBJ2-5, with TRBD1 identical over 7 bases. CDR3 length: 15 amino acids. After removal of 1 base from V and 2 bases from J, the junction contained 4 bases not matched to a gene. Germline V gives CDR1 MNHNS, CDR2 SASEGT. CDR3 region: CASSEGGQAQETQYF. CDR3 DNA: TGTGCCAGCAGTGAAGGTGGACAGGCACAAGAGACCCAGTACTTC.

The rearrangement joins TRBV7-9 to TRBJ1-2; TRBD1 might be the D (6 bases). V dropped 4 bases and J dropped 7 bases, with 16 bases sitting between them. The CDR3 has 14 amino acids. Looked up from germline, CDR1 is SEHNR and CDR2 is FQNEAQ (reference sequence). The CDR3 region is CASSWAGVGLGYTF. The CDR3 DNA reads TGTGCCAGCAGCTGGGCAGGGGTTGGACTTGGCTACACCTTC. Full variable domain (rest looked up from reference TRBV7-9 and TRBJ1-2): DTGVSQNPRHKITKRGQNVTFRCDPISEHNRLYWYRQTLGQGPEFLTYFQNEAQLEKSRLLSDRFSAERPKGSFSTLEIQRTEQGDSAMYLCASSWAGVGLGYTFGSGTRLTVV.

This clonotype was seen only a few times. The V and J genes are TRBV7-6 and TRBJ2-3; 9 bases fit TRBD2. The V segment lost 5 bases and the J segment 1 base; nucleotides outside the gene matches: 10. Germline V gene sequence: CDR1 SGHVS, CDR2 FNYEAQ. The CDR3 is 17 residues long. DNA of the CDR3: TGTGCCAGCAGCCCCGGCACAGCGGGGGGTGGCACAGATACGCAGTATTTT. This codes for CASSPGTAGGGTDTQYF.

Notes on this clonotype: At one end, the junction sequence differs from germline, possibly due to a read error. V is TRBV5-1 and J is TRBJ1-2, with D possibly TRBD1 on 5 matching bases. CDR1 and CDR2 from the germline V gene are SGHRS and YFSETQ. The CDR3 is 14 residues long. This CDR3 reads CASSLERGNYGYTF. In DNA, the CDR3 is TGTGCCAGCAGTTTGGAAAGGGGTAACTATGGCTACACCTTC.

This chain links TRBV7-2 with TRBJ2-3, with D perhaps assigned TRBD1 or TRBD2 (5 bases each). Germline loops: CDR1 SGHTA, CDR2 FQGNSA. V lost 6 bases and J lost 2, with 15 bases in between. The length of the CDR3 is 15 residues. This chain's CDR3 is CASRTPGTYTDTQYF. The CDR3 nucleotides are TGTGCCAGCAGGACCCCCGGGACCTACACAGATACGCAGTATTTT.

The chain is built from TRBV19 and TRBJ1-4, with 8 bases lining up with TRBD1. The V segment lost 5 bases and the J segment 7 bases; nucleotides outside the gene matches: 6. This CDR3 is built from 14 residues. The germline CDR1 and CDR2 sequences are LNHDA and SQIVND (reference sequence). The chain's CDR3 is CASSPGRGREKLFF. CDR3 coding DNA: TGTGCCAGTAGTCCCGGCAGGGGGCGTGAAAAACTGTTTTTT. The full variable domain, completed using reference TRBV19 and TRBJ1-4, is DGGITQSPKYLFRKEGQNVTLSCEQNLNHDAMYWYRQDPGQGLRLIYYSQIVNDFQKGDIAEGYSVSREKKESFPLTVTSAQKNPTAFYLCASSPGRGREKLFFGSGTQLSVL.

CDR3 nucleotides: TGTGCCAGCAGCTTAGGAACGGCATCCGGCCTCACAGATACGCAGTATTTT. Amino acid sequence: CASSLGTASGLTDTQYF. The chain carries TRBV7-8 and TRBJ2-3; no definite D call. V lost 1 base and J lost 2, with 16 bases in between. Germline-derived CDR1 and CDR2 are SGHVS and FQNEAQ. The CDR3 covers 17 residues.

The rearrangement joins TRBV4-3 to TRBJ2-3; D remains unclear. Trimming left V 0 bases short and J 2 bases short, with 15 bases between. This CDR3 has 17 residues. CDR1 is LGHNA and CDR2 is YSLEER in the germline V gene. The chain's CDR3 is CASSQDKASDLTDTQYF. Written as DNA, the CDR3 is TGCGCCAGCAGCCAAGATAAGGCTAGTGATCTCACAGATACGCAGTATTTT.

The chain carries TRBV12-3 or TRBV12-4 and TRBJ1-2; no definite D call. The CDR3 runs to 13 residues. V was clipped by 3 bases and J by 12 bases, with 17 bases between them. This chain's CDR3 is CASSLGSDQIHTF. CDR3 nucleotide sequence: TGTGCCAGCAGTTTGGGATCAGACCAGATCCACACCTTC.

The chain combines TRBV12-3 or TRBV12-4 with TRBJ1-2; D ambiguous. Trimming took 4 bases from V and 2 from J, leaving 11 bases between them. There are 14 residues in the CDR3. The CDR3 here is CASSSAGSNYGYTF. Written as DNA, the CDR3 is TGTGCCAGCAGTTCCGCGGGCAGCAACTATGGCTACACCTTC.

This clonotype showed up many times. The rearrangement uses TRBV12-3 or TRBV12-4 and TRBJ1-6; D might be TRBD1 (5 bases). CDR3 length equals 15 residues. V was cut by 6 bases and J by 10 bases, with 19 bases left in between. The CDR3 spells CASSLRDPRDSPLHF. The CDR3 region has the DNA TGTGCCAGCAGCCTTCGGGACCCTAGGGACTCACCCCTCCACTTT.

This clonotype has more than one count but fewer than ten. This chain links TRBV4-2 with TRBJ1-3; weak D call: TRBD1 (5 bases). Looked up from germline, CDR1 is LGHNA and CDR2 is YNFKEQ. The CDR3 consists of 15 residues. V lost 3 bases, J lost 4 bases, and 13 bases lay in between. The CDR3 DNA follows: TGTGCCAGCAGCCAGAACCGGGACCGAGGAAACACCATATATTTT. This encodes CASSQNRDRGNTIYF.

The chain links TRBV29-1 to TRBJ1-1; the D gene is possibly TRBD1 (5 bases). CDR3 length equals 17 residues. V was cut by 4 bases and J by 1 base, with 22 bases left in between. CDR1 and CDR2 from the germline V gene are SQVTM and ANQGSEA. The CDR3 bases are TGCAGCGTTGGAGTCAACCTGGCCAGGGTCGGGAACACTGAAGCTTTCTTT. Its protein is CSVGVNLARVGNTEAFF.

This clonotype has at least ten counts. At one boundary the junction diverges from the germline segment, which might be a read error. This chain links TRBV5-1 with TRBJ1-1; D is perhaps TRBD1 (6 bases). The germline V gene has CDR1 SGHRS and CDR2 YFSETQ. This CDR3 region has 13 residues. CDR3 bases: TGTGCCAGCAGTTTAGCAGGGGACACTGAAGCTTTCTTT. As protein: CASSLAGDTEAFF.

This clonotype occurred a few times. The rearrangement uses TRBV7-2 and TRBJ2-5; D might be TRBD1 (5 bases). Germline CDR1 and CDR2: SGHTA and FQGNSA. This CDR3 contains 13 residues. V lost 8 bases to trimming and J lost 9 bases, with 19 bases between them. The CDR3 loop is CASLAAGPGAQYF. CDR3 bases: TGTGCCAGCCTGGCAGCAGGGCCCGGAGCCCAGTACTTC.

This clonotype was seen only a few times. The V call is TRBV12-3 or TRBV12-4, the J call TRBJ1-5; D is uncertain. V lost 4 bases to trimming and J lost 9 bases, with 16 bases between them. The CDR3 runs to 14 residues. The CDR3 DNA reads as TGTGCCAGCAGTTCGTCCTCATATGCACGGCCCCAGCATTTT. Residues: CASSSSSYARPQHF.